This T cell receptor beta chain comes out of a study of human T cells and chemical hapten exposure. Study in general: How much TCR each sample yielded varied, mostly because pooled library volumes differed slightly.

This clonotype appeared many times. Its target is unknown. Findings and limits, study-wide: Following DPC sensitization, TCRs present above 1 in 1000 frequency showed no change.

The library gave individual cDNA molecules unique molecular identifiers. As handled by the study authors: Sample TCR counts, which ranged from roughly 20,000 to 690,600, had a median of roughly 96,000. MiXCR, applied by TCRdb to the reads, yields one record per CDR3 protein. The V and J calls reflect TCRdb's pipeline rather than the authors' work. The profile shows around 120,000 distinct CDR3 sequences, over 6.5% of them singletons. Trimming pared 5 bases from V and 0 bases from J, leaving 11 bases between. Germline V gene sequence: CDR1 SNHLY, CDR2 FYNNEI. The CDR3 covers 14 residues. Total RNA came from unfractionated whole blood.

The V call is TRBV2, the J call TRBJ2-7; D is perhaps TRBD1 (6 bases). This sequence was found in a human donor in good health. Some clones in this sample may be carry-over from other donors' samples. Sequenced: whole blood. The CDR3 nucleotides read TGTGCCAGCAGTTTATCGGACAGCTCCTACGAGCAGTACTTC. Translation gives CASSLSDSSYEQYF. Based on the CDR3 plus reference TRBV2 and TRBJ2-7, the full variable domain is EPEVTQTPSHQVTQMGQEVILRCVPISNHLYFYWYRQILGQKVEFLVSFYNNEISEKSEIFDDQFSVERPDGSNFTLKIRSTKLEDSAMYFCASSLSDSSYEQYFGPGTRLTVT.